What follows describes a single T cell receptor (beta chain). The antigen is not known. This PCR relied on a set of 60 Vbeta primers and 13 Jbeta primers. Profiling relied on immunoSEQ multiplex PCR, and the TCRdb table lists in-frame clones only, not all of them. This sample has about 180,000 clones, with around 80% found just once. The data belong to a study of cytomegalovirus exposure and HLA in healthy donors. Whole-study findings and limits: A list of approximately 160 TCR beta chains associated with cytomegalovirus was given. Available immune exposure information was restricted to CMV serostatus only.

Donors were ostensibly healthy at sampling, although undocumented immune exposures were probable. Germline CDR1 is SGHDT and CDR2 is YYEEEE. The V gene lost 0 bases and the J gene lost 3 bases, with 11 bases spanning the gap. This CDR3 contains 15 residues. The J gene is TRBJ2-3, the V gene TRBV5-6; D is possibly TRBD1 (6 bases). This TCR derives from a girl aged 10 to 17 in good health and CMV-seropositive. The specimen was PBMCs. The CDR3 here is CASSLAAGATDTQYF. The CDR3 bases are TGTGCCAGCAGCTTGGCAGCAGGGGCGACAGATACGCAGTATTTT.